This T cell receptor (beta chain) was sequenced for a study of T cells in Graves' hyperthyroidism and ophthalmopathy. Study-wide points: Also found in blood were most expanded thyroid clonotypes above 0.001. In simple terms, a model built on 13 V-J features told ophthalmopathy apart from stable hyperthyroidism.

Orbital computed tomography, thyroid ultrasound, serum thyroxine and TRAb, and clinical symptoms together informed the diagnoses. This clonotype appeared a single time. Its antigen is unidentified. The V and J ends lost 5 bases and 0 bases respectively, with 10 bases between them. Germline loops: CDR1 SQVTM, CDR2 ANQGSEA. This CDR3 comprises 14 residues. From RNA transcripts, TCR beta CDR3 regions were amplified. RT-PCR in the first round (using the HTBI primer set) targeted the TCR CDR3. TCRdb reanalysed the multiplex PCR reads using MiXCR and keeps one entry per CDR3 protein. The sample records about 500,000 distinct CDR3 sequences, around 43% being singletons.

Sequences were obtained from peripheral blood or thyroid tissue (not recorded which). The sequence came from an adult woman with Graves' disease, either hyperthyroidism or ophthalmopathy (not recorded which). This rearrangement joins TRBV29-1 to TRBJ2-2; D remains unclear. CDR3 in DNA: TGCAGCGTTCGCATTTGGGCGAACACCGGGGAGCTGTTTTTT. Amino acids: CSVRIWANTGELFF.